This entry concerns a single TCR beta chain. Antigen: not known. This entry comes from a study of CD8 T cells in ankylosing spondylitis. Whole-study results and caveats: A motif in TCR beta, a set of about eight highly homologous variants, appeared characteristic of ankylosing spondylitis blood.

Via MiXCR, TCRdb re-called the 5' RACE reads, giving one row per CDR3 protein. This sample has 700,000 to 850,000 distinct CDR3 sequences, with approximately 12% found just once. The CDR3 has 13 residues. Germline CDR1 LGHNA, CDR2 YNFKEQ. V shed 0 bases and J shed 6 bases, with 8 bases lying between them. This receptor was obtained from a male donor with ankylosing spondylitis. The rearrangement links TRBV4-2 to TRBJ1-1; no clear D. Specimen: blood, either unsorted or a sorted T cell fraction (not recorded which). CDR3 bases: TGTGCCAGCAGCCAAGATAGGGCAGCTGAAGCTTTCTTT. Its protein product is CASSQDRAAEAFF.